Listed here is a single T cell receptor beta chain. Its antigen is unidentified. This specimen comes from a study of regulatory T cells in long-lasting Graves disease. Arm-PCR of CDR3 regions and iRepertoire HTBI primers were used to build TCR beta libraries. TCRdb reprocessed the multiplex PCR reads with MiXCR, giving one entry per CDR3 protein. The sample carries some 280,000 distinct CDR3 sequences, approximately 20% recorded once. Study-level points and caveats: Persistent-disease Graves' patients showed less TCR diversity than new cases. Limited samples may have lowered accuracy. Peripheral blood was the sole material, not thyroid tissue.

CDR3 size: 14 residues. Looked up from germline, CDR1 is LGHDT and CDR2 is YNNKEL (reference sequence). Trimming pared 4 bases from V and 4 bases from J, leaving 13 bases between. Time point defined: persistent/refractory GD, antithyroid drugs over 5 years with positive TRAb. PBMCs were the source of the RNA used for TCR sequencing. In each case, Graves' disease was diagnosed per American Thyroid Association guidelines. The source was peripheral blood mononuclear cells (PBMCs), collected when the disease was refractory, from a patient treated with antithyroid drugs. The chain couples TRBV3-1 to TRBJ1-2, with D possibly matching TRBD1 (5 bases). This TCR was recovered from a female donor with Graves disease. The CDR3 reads CASSPGGGSYGYTF. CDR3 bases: TGTGCCAGCAGCCCCGGGGGGGGGTCCTATGGCTACACCTTC.